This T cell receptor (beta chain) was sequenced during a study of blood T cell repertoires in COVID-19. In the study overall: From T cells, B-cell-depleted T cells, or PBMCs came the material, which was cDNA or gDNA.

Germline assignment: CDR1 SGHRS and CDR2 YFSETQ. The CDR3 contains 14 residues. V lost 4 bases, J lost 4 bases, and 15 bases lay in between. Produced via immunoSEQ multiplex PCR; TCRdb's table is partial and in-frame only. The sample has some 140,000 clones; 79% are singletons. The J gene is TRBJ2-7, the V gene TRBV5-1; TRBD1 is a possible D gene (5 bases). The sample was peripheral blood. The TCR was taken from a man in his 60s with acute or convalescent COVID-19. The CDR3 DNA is TGCGCCAGCAGCCCTAATCAGGGTTCTTACGAGCAGTACTTC. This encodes CASSPNQGSYEQYF. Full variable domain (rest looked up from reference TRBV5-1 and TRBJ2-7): KAGVTQTPRYLIKTRGQQVTLSCSPISGHRSVSWYQQTPGQGLQFLFEYFSETQRNKGNFPGRFSGRQFSNSRSEMNVSTLELGDSALYLCASSPNQGSYEQYFGPGTRLTVT.